One sample yielded the 20 T cell receptor beta chains listed below, sequenced in a study of cytomegalovirus exposure and HLA in healthy donors. PCR primers comprised 60 Vbeta and 13 Jbeta primers. Using immunoSEQ multiplex PCR, the repertoire was profiled, and TCRdb retains in-frame clones only, with some absent. Of under 200,000 clones in the sample, roughly 80% were seen once. Sequencing input: PBMCs. Every receptor here comes from a male donor in good health and CMV-seropositive.

CDR3 loop: CASSLDSLLAKNIQYF. The CDR3 DNA sequence: TGCGCCAGCAGCTTGGACAGTCTTCTAGCCAAAAACATTCAGTACTTC. The chain couples TRBV5-1 to TRBJ2-4; D is unresolved. This CDR3 region has 16 residues. CDR1 is SGHRS and CDR2 is YFSETQ in the germline V gene. The ends were cut back, 0 bases at V and 0 bases at J, with 10 bases in the middle.

This clone was seen a few times. V is TRBV27 and J is TRBJ2-1; 15 bases agree with TRBD2. CDR3 length: 16 residues. Germline loops: CDR1 MNHEY, CDR2 SMNVEV (reference sequence). Losses at the gene ends were 5 bases for V and 10 bases for J; bases not matched to a gene: 9. CDR3 nucleotide sequence: TGTGCCAGCAGTCCTAGGACTAGCGGGGGGGCCAGGGAGCAGTTCTTC. Its protein product is CASSPRTSGGAREQFF.

The rearrangement joins TRBV1 to TRBJ2-3; TRBD2, the table's D call, was not compared with the DNA. TRBV1 is tagged as a pseudogene. CDR3 length: 18 residues. The CDR3 sequence is CTSSQDEWGGKGTDTQYF. CDR3 sequence (DNA): TGCACCAGCAGCCAAGATGAGTGGGGCGGGAAGGGCACAGATACGCAGTATTTT.

The chain has TRBV5-1 and TRBJ1-1; D not resolved. CDR3 size: 13 residues. Germline CDR1 is SGHRS and CDR2 is YFSETQ. CDR3 residues: CGVRVNWDTEAFF. The CDR3 DNA reads TGCGGGGTGAGGGTGAATTGGGACACTGAAGCTTTCTTT.

The rearrangement links TRBV6-6 to TRBJ2-7; the match to TRBD1 covers 12 bases. This CDR3 region has 15 residues. Germline-derived CDR1 and CDR2 are MNHNY and SVGAGI (reference sequence). J lost 6 bases, V lost 2 bases, and 5 bases had no gene match. The CDR3, as DNA: TGTGCCAGCAGTTACGCGGGACAGGGGGCGGGCGAGCAGTACTTC. Its protein product is CASSYAGQGAGEQYF.

The J gene is TRBJ2-7, the V gene TRBV7-9, with 7 bases fitting TRBD1. The CDR3 runs to 16 residues. CDR1 is SEHNR, CDR2 FQNEAQ, per germline (reference sequence). Unmatched junction bases numbered 10, after V lost 4 bases and J lost 1 base. CDR3 DNA: TGTGCCAGCAGCTCTGAGGACAGGTTCAGATCCTACGAGCAGTACTTC. Its protein product is CASSSEDRFRSYEQYF.

This sequence joins TRBV4-1 and TRBJ2-3, with 7 bases fitting TRBD1. CDR1 and CDR2 (germline): MGHRA, YSYEKL. Trimming at V came to 3 bases and at J to 4 bases, leaving 4 bases not matched to a gene. The CDR3 length is 14 residues. CDR3 DNA: TGCGCCAGCAGCCACCCCACAGGGGCAGATACGCAGTATTTT. Translating gives CASSHPTGADTQYF.

This chain links TRBV30 with TRBJ1-1, with D perhaps TRBD1 (6 bases). There are 16 residues in the CDR3. Trimming removed 2 bases from V and 1 base from J, with 17 bases in between. CDR1 is GTSNPN and CDR2 is SVGIG in the germline V gene (reference sequence). This chain's CDR3 is CAWSYQGSRSNTEAFF. In nucleotides, the CDR3 is TGTGCCTGGAGTTACCAGGGGTCCCGCTCGAACACTGAAGCTTTCTTT.

The V gene is TRBV7-9, the J gene TRBJ1-4; a possible D gene is TRBD1 (5 bases). The CDR3 covers 13 residues. CDR1 and CDR2 from the germline V gene are SEHNR and FQNEAQ (reference sequence). Trimming cost V 5 bases and J 5 bases, with 9 bases left between them. CDR3 loop: CASSNDRNEKLFF. CDR3 bases: TGTGCCAGCAGCAACGACAGAAATGAAAAACTGTTTTTT.

Points on this clone: The junction does not match germline at one end; this may be a read error. The V call is TRBV4-3, the J call TRBJ2-6, with TRBD2 matching 11 bases. CDR3 size: 17 residues. CDR1 and CDR2 from the germline V gene are LGHNA and YSLEER. The CDR3 here is CASSQGLAAPGANGLTF. The CDR3 nucleotides read TGCGCCAGCAGCCAGGGACTAGCGGCGCCTGGGGCCAACGGCCTGACTTTC.

This chain joins TRBV5-1 and TRBJ2-5, with a weak D call TRBD1 (5 bases). Near its end, the DNA agrees better with TRBJ2-7, so the J call may be wrong. This CDR3 is 17 amino acids long. The germline V gene encodes CDR1 SGHRS and CDR2 YFSETQ. CDR3: CASSLAGLVGRTYEQYF. The CDR3, as DNA: TGCGCCAGCAGCTTGGCCGGTCTAGTGGGGCGAACCTACGAGCAGTACTTC.

CDR3 sequence: CASRARTGSYEQYF. As DNA, the CDR3 is TGTGCCAGCAGGGCCAGGACAGGGAGCTACGAGCAGTACTTC. V and J are TRBV28 and TRBJ2-7, with 8 bases fitting TRBD1. CDR1 is MDHEN, CDR2 SYDVKM, per germline. V trimming: 6 bases; J trimming: 3 bases; junction bases outside the gene matches: 7. This CDR3 has 14 residues.

The chain has TRBV7-2 and TRBJ1-6, with 7 positions matching TRBD1. The V segment lost 3 bases and the J segment 7 bases; nucleotides outside the gene matches: 3. The CDR3 consists of 14 residues. CDR1 and CDR2 from the germline V gene are SGHTA and FQGNSA. The DNA for the CDR3 is TGTGCCAGCAGCTTCGAGACAGGGAATTCACCCCTCCACTTT. Protein: CASSFETGNSPLHF.

The chain is built from TRBV28 and TRBJ2-3; no clear D. The V gene's germline CDR1 is MDHEN and CDR2 SYDVKM. The CDR3 spans 12 residues. Deletions cut 7 bases from V and 0 bases from J, with 5 bases between. The CDR3 DNA sequence: TGTGCCAGCATGAGTAGCACAGATACGCAGTATTTT. It translates to CASMSSTDTQYF.

V is TRBV28 and J is TRBJ1-3; TRBD1 might be the D (6 bases). The CDR3 extends over 16 amino acids. Germline V lookup: CDR1 MDHEN, CDR2 SYDVKM. V gave up 5 bases and J gave up 1 base, with 15 bases separating them. This chain's CDR3 is CASSPLGGGSGNTIYF. The CDR3 coding sequence is TGTGCCAGCAGTCCTCTAGGGGGAGGGTCTGGAAACACCATATATTTT.

The chain joins TRBV29-1 to TRBJ2-3; D is perhaps TRBD2 (5 bases). The CDR3 length is 13 residues. Germline CDR1 reads SQVTM; CDR2 reads ANQGSEA. The V end lost 7 bases, the J end lost 2 bases, and 13 bases lay between the germline ends. CDR3 sequence reads: CSDRRGFTDTQYF. CDR3 nucleotides: TGCAGCGACCGCCGGGGATTCACAGATACGCAGTATTTT.

The V gene is TRBV5-1, the J gene TRBJ1-2; D remains ambiguous. CDR1 SGHRS and CDR2 YFSETQ come from the germline V gene. Trimming cost V 4 bases and J 8 bases, with 18 bases left between them. The CDR3 spans 14 residues. The CDR3 DNA reads TGCGCCAGCAGCCGTGACGTCGCGGCGCAGGGCTACACCTTC. Translating gives CASSRDVAAQGYTF.

The chain recombines TRBV15 with TRBJ1-1; no reliable D call. Germline V lookup: CDR1 LNHNV, CDR2 YYDKDF (reference sequence). Trimming stripped 1 base from V and 0 bases from J, with 9 bases between. The CDR3 loop spans 15 amino acids. This CDR3 is CATSRGARVNTEAFF. The CDR3 DNA sequence: TGTGCCACCAGCAGAGGGGCGAGGGTGAACACTGAAGCTTTCTTT.

The chain employs TRBV19 and TRBJ2-1, with 7 bases fitting TRBD2. The V gene end was trimmed by 3 bases and the J gene end by 4 bases; junction bases not matched to a gene: 12. The germline V gene encodes CDR1 LNHDA and CDR2 SQIVND (reference sequence). CDR3 length equals 17 residues. The chain's CDR3 is CASSIFGRDYRYNEQFF. The CDR3 DNA reads as TGTGCCAGTAGTATTTTCGGGCGGGACTATCGTTACAATGAGCAGTTCTTC. Full variable domain (rest looked up from reference TRBV19 and TRBJ2-1): DGGITQSPKYLFRKEGQNVTLSCEQNLNHDAMYWYRQDPGQGLRLIYYSQIVNDFQKGDIAEGYSVSREKKESFPLTVTSAQKNPTAFYLCASSIFGRDYRYNEQFFGPGTRLTVL.

The chain carries TRBV5-1 and TRBJ2-7; maybe TRBD2 (5 bases). CDR3 length: 14 residues. Germline V gene data show CDR1 as SGHRS and CDR2 as YFSETQ. Trimming removed 1 base at V and 3 bases at J, with 11 bases between. CDR3 in DNA: TGCGCCAGCAGCTTGACCGGGGATGGCTACGAGCAGTACTTC. It yields the protein CASSLTGDGYEQYF.